This T cell receptor (delta chain) was sequenced during a study of gamma-delta chains in newborns, infants, children. Per the germline V gene, CDR1 is GEAIGNYY and CDR2 is EKD. Trimming cost V 0 bases and J 0 bases; bases outside gene matches: 8. The CDR3 contains 18 residues. TCRdb re-analyzed the reads via CATT. The sample has some 10,000 delta-chain clones, more than 7.5% seen once. The chain joins TRDV2 to TRDJ1; TRDD3 aligns across 11 bases. Input material: blood. This receptor was obtained from a child who was a newborn, infant or young child, either healthy, febrile or measles-vaccinated (not recorded which). The CDR3 reads CACDTPGGGYGDTDKLIF. CDR3 nucleotide sequence: TGTGCCTGTGACACCCCTGGTGGGGGATACGGGGACACCGATAAACTCATCTTT.